The 29 T cell receptor beta chains below come from one sample, sequenced in a study of blood T cell repertoires in COVID-19. Sequencing used immunoSEQ multiplex PCR; TCRdb keeps in-frame clones, though not all of them. The sample includes tens of thousands of clones, approximately 68% of them seen just once. Source material: peripheral blood. The receptors stem from a woman of 80 years or more with acute or convalescent COVID-19.

This clone was seen only once. The chain carries TRBV28 and TRBJ1-1; D remains ambiguous. This CDR3 comprises 13 residues. Trimming took off 8 bases at V and 3 bases at J, with 13 bases between the two ends. The germline V gene has CDR1 MDHEN and CDR2 SYDVKM. The CDR3 nucleotides are TGTGCCAGCTGGGGTACGGGGTACACTGAAGCTTTCTTT. Protein product: CASWGTGYTEAFF.

This clone was detected only a few times. The chain combines TRBV10-3 with TRBJ1-2; D is uncertain. V was trimmed by 0 bases and J by 8 bases, leaving 13 bases between them. The germline V gene encodes CDR1 ENHRY and CDR2 SYGVKD. CDR3 length equals 14 residues. The CDR3 DNA is TGTGCCATCAGTGAGTCGATGGAGGGAGGGGGCTACACCTTC. Translating it yields CAISESMEGGGYTF.

This clone came up a few times. The chain combines TRBV6-5 with TRBJ2-3; possible D gene TRBD2, 6 bases. Germline CDR1 and CDR2: MNHEY and SVGAGI. Trimming took 7 bases from V and 2 from J, leaving 16 bases between them. This CDR3 has 15 amino acids. The DNA of the CDR3 is TGTGCCAGCACCCCGCATAGCGGCCCCACAGATACGCAGTATTTT. Protein product: CASTPHSGPTDTQYF.

The gene calls are TRBV6-6 and TRBJ1-6; D not resolved. CDR3 length: 13 amino acids. Trimming removed 2 bases at V and 11 bases at J, with 10 bases between. In germline, CDR1 is MNHNY, CDR2 SVGAGI (reference sequence). CDR3 region: CASSYEERPPLHF. In DNA form, the CDR3 reads TGTGCCAGCAGTTACGAAGAGAGGCCACCCCTCCACTTT.

This chain joins TRBV30 and TRBJ1-5; D might be TRBD1 (6 bases). CDR3 length: 13 amino acids. Looked up from germline, CDR1 is GTSNPN and CDR2 is SVGIG (reference sequence). The V end was cut by 2 bases, the J end by 5 bases, with 10 bases between. CDR3 coding DNA: TGTGCCTGGAGTTCACAGGGAGATCAGCCCCAGCATTTT. Translated: CAWSSQGDQPQHF. Full variable domain (rest looked up from reference TRBV30 and TRBJ1-5): SQTIHQWPATLVQPVGSPLSLECTVEGTSNPNLYWYRQAAGRGLQLLFYSVGIGQISSEVPQNLSASRPQDRQFILSSKKLLLSDSGFYLCAWSSQGDQPQHFGDGTRLSIL.

The genes are TRBV28 and TRBJ2-1; TRBD2 matches 7 bases. Germline CDR1 MDHEN, CDR2 SYDVKM. The V and J ends lost 6 bases and 1 base, in that order; junction bases with no gene match: 12. The CDR3 covers 17 residues. The chain's CDR3 is CASSRGRGVGSYNEQFF. The CDR3 DNA sequence: TGTGCCAGCAGCCGCGGGAGAGGGGTAGGATCCTACAATGAGCAGTTCTTC.

The genes are TRBV6-2 or TRBV6-3 and TRBJ2-1; TRBD2 matches at 7 bases. Germline V gives CDR1 MNHEY, CDR2 SVGEGT. There are 15 residues in the CDR3. V was clipped by 0 bases and J by 5 bases; unmatched bases: 4. CDR3 protein: CASSYSGLSNNEQFF. The CDR3 region has the DNA TGTGCCAGCAGTTACTCGGGACTATCTAACAATGAGCAGTTCTTC.

The chain recombines TRBV5-1 with TRBJ2-5; TRBD1 agrees at 9 bases. V gave up 0 bases and J gave up 3 bases; unmatched junction bases: 6. The length of the CDR3 is 16 residues. Germline V gene data show CDR1 as SGHRS and CDR2 as YFSETQ. The DNA for the CDR3 is TGCGCCAGCAGCTTGGGGACAGGGGCTACTGAAGAGACCCAGTACTTC. This encodes CASSLGTGATEETQYF.

In this sample, this clone turned up once. The CDR3 spells CASSLSGGGFTYEQYF. DNA of the CDR3: TGTGCCAGCAGTTTATCAGGGGGGGGATTTACCTACGAGCAGTACTTC. The chain links TRBV27 to TRBJ2-7; TRBD2 is a possible D gene (7 bases). This CDR3 is 16 amino acids long. The germline V gene encodes CDR1 MNHEY and CDR2 SMNVEV (reference sequence). The V end was cut by 0 bases, the J end by 2 bases, with 14 bases between.

This clone was counted a single time. The chain combines TRBV5-4 with TRBJ2-7, with 9 bases lining up with TRBD2. The CDR3 is made up of 17 amino acids. Trimming removed 4 bases from V and 2 bases from J; junction bases left unmatched: 13. Germline CDR1 SGHNT, CDR2 YYREEE (reference sequence). CDR3 in amino acids: CASSPTPPSGMPYEQYF. CDR3 nucleotide sequence: TGTGCCAGCAGCCCAACCCCGCCTAGCGGGATGCCCTACGAGCAGTACTTC.

The chain employs TRBV7-9 and TRBJ1-5; D possibly corresponds to TRBD1 (6 bases). V was trimmed by 5 bases and J by 4 bases, leaving 15 bases between them. Germline CDR1 reads SEHNR; CDR2 reads FQNEAQ (reference sequence). This CDR3 contains 15 residues. CDR3 sequence reads: CASSPLGAENQPQHF. DNA for the CDR3: TGTGCCAGCAGCCCACTGGGGGCAGAAAATCAGCCCCAGCATTTT.

The J gene is TRBJ2-3, the V gene TRBV7-3, with 8 bases fitting TRBD2. This CDR3 comprises 15 residues. Germline assignment: CDR1 SGHTA and CDR2 FQGTGA. With V trimmed by 1 base and J by 5 bases, 5 bases remained unmatched. CDR3 protein: CASSLNGGGQDTQYF. The DNA of the CDR3 is TGTGCCAGCAGCTTAAATGGCGGGGGGCAAGATACGCAGTATTTT.

Only one count was recorded for this clone. The chain links TRBV18 to TRBJ2-1; possible D gene TRBD1, 6 bases. CDR3 length: 17 amino acids. V lost 2 bases to trimming and J lost 4 bases, with 18 bases between them. Germline CDR1 reads KGHSH; CDR2 reads LQKENI. CDR3: CASSPTGSRAVYNEQFF. The CDR3 coding sequence is TGTGCCAGCTCACCAACAGGGTCTCGGGCGGTATACAATGAGCAGTTCTTC.

This clone was seen more than once but under ten times. The rearrangement uses TRBV5-1 and TRBJ2-2; D is uncertain. Trimming stripped 1 base from V and 0 bases from J, with 10 bases between. CDR1 SGHRS and CDR2 YFSETQ come from the germline V gene. CDR3 length: 16 amino acids. The CDR3 DNA sequence: TGCGCCAGCAGCTTGAGTCCGGTCTCGAACACCGGGGAGCTGTTTTTT. The encoded protein is CASSLSPVSNTGELFF.

This chain uses TRBV5-6 with TRBJ1-3, with 8 bases lining up with TRBD1. Looked up from germline, CDR1 is SGHDT and CDR2 is YYEEEE. The junction had 7 bases not matched to a gene; V was cut back by 1 base and J by 4 bases. This CDR3 spans 16 amino acids. DNA of the CDR3: TGTGCCAGCAGCTTGCTCCAGGGGGCTGAAGGAAACACCATATATTTT. Its translation is CASSLLQGAEGNTIYF.

This clone was counted once. The chain uses TRBV7-2 and TRBJ1-1, with 7 bases lining up with TRBD1. The CDR3 totals 14 residues. After removal of 5 bases from V and 1 base from J, the junction contained 4 bases not matched to a gene. The germline V gene has CDR1 SGHTA and CDR2 FQGNSA. The CDR3 nucleotides are TGTGCCAGCAGCCATACAGGGGAGAACACTGAAGCTTTCTTT. This encodes CASSHTGENTEAFF.

The sample holds a few counts of this clone. V gene TRBV28 combines with J gene TRBJ2-7; D gene uncertain. CDR1 and CDR2 (germline): MDHEN, SYDVKM. The CDR3 is 11 residues long. V lost 7 bases and J lost 4, with 8 bases in between. CDR3 nucleotide sequence: TGTGCCAGCACCCACAAGTACGAGCAGTACTTC. It yields the protein CASTHKYEQYF.

The chain employs TRBV7-3 and TRBJ2-1, with D unclear. The germline gives CDR1 SGHTA, CDR2 FQGTGA. The CDR3 spans 12 residues. The ends were cut back, 5 bases at V and 10 bases at J, with 12 bases in the middle. CDR3 region: CASSANIGEQFF. CDR3 in DNA: TGTGCCAGCAGCGCCAACATTGGCGAGCAGTTCTTC. Together with reference TRBV7-3 and TRBJ2-1, the CDR3 gives the full variable domain: GAGVSQTPSNKVTEKGKYVELRCDPISGHTALYWYRQSLGQGPEFLIYFQGTGAADDSGLPNDRFFAVRPEGSVSTLKIQRTERGDSAVYLCASSANIGEQFFGPGTRLTVL.

The chain has TRBV3-1 (or the pseudogene TRBV3-2) and TRBJ2-2, with 9 bases identical to TRBD1. This CDR3 region has 16 residues. Unmatched junction bases numbered 10, after V lost 5 bases and J lost 6 bases. Looked up from germline, CDR1 is LGHDT and CDR2 is YNNKEL (reference sequence). The CDR3 loop reads CASSFRDRVGAGELFF. The CDR3 DNA is TGTGCCAGCAGCTTCCGGGACAGGGTAGGGGCCGGGGAGCTGTTTTTT.

V usage is TRBV5-1 and J usage is TRBJ1-1; 8 bases match TRBD1. This CDR3 is 17 amino acids long. With V trimmed by 3 bases and J by 0 bases, 10 bases remained unmatched. The germline V gene encodes CDR1 SGHRS and CDR2 YFSETQ. The CDR3 nucleotides read TGCGCCAGCAGCTCGCGGACAGGGAACGTAGTGAACACTGAAGCTTTCTTT. It specifies CASSSRTGNVVNTEAFF.

This clone came up a few times. The gene calls are TRBV5-4 and TRBJ2-1; 10 positions agree with TRBD1. Germline-derived CDR1 and CDR2 are SGHNT and YYREEE (reference sequence). V gave up 4 bases and J gave up 9 bases; unmatched junction bases: 4. The CDR3 has 13 residues. The CDR3 loop is CASSTWTGGEQFF. CDR3 DNA: TGTGCCAGCAGCACCTGGACAGGGGGTGAGCAGTTCTTC.

The chain uses TRBV9 and TRBJ2-1; no clear D. The ends were cut back, 3 bases at V and 2 bases at J, with 12 bases in the middle. The CDR3 is 15 residues long. Germline V CDR1 and CDR2: SGDLS, YYNGEE. The CDR3 nucleotides read TGTGCCAGCAGCGCCTCCAACGTAGCCTACAATGAGCAGTTCTTC. It specifies CASSASNVAYNEQFF.

This clone is a singleton in its sample. This chain connects TRBV10-2 to TRBJ2-7, with 7 bases lining up with TRBD1. This CDR3 has 14 residues. The germline CDR1 and CDR2 sequences are WSHSY and SAAADI. Unmatched junction bases numbered 6, after V lost 3 bases and J lost 4 bases. CDR3 amino acids: CASSEIGQAYEQYF. The CDR3 nucleotides read TGCGCCAGCAGTGAAATAGGACAGGCGTACGAGCAGTACTTC.

The chain recombines TRBV5-1 with TRBJ2-5; 7 bases are a match to TRBD2. V lost 7 bases, J lost 4 bases, and 7 bases stayed unmatched. Germline CDR1 reads SGHRS; CDR2 reads YFSETQ. This CDR3 has 13 residues. The DNA for the CDR3 is TGCGCCAGCTGGGAGGGTTCGGGAGAGACCCAGTACTTC. Amino acid sequence: CASWEGSGETQYF.

V gene TRBV20-1 combines with J gene TRBJ2-7; 7 bases agree with TRBD1. Germline CDR1 is DFQATT and CDR2 is SNEGSKA (reference sequence). This CDR3 is 14 amino acids long. Trimming at V came to 3 bases and at J to 6 bases, leaving 11 bases not matched to a gene. CDR3 in amino acids: CSASSYRGKGEQYF. Written as DNA, the CDR3 is TGCAGTGCTAGTTCCTACAGGGGAAAGGGCGAGCAGTACTTC.

This clone was observed a handful of times. V and J are TRBV20-1 and TRBJ1-1, with 8 bases fitting TRBD1. The CDR3 loop spans 11 amino acids. Germline V lookup: CDR1 DFQATT, CDR2 SNEGSKA (reference sequence). With 5 bases clipped from V and 11 bases from J, the junction kept 7 bases outside the gene matches. The DNA for the CDR3 is TGCAGTGCTTCACAGGGGGAATGGGCTTTCTTT. Protein product: CSASQGEWAFF.

The CDR3 coding sequence is TGTGCCAGCAGTGCCTGGCTAGGGGCCCTCCACTTT. Its translation is CASSAWLGALHF. This sequence joins TRBV2 and TRBJ1-6; weak D call: TRBD1 (5 bases). The CDR3 runs to 12 residues. Deletions cut 4 bases from V and 14 bases from J, with 12 bases between. Germline-derived CDR1 and CDR2 are SNHLY and FYNNEI.

The genes are TRBV4-1 and TRBJ2-1, with 7 nucleotides matching TRBD1. Germline V gives CDR1 MGHRA, CDR2 YSYEKL. V was clipped by 6 bases and J by 5 bases; unmatched bases: 19. The CDR3 contains 18 residues. The CDR3 nucleotides read TGCGCCAGCAGGCCAAGGAAGGGTGGGGACAGCGTAAACAATGAGCAGTTCTTC. It translates to CASRPRKGGDSVNNEQFF.

This clone was seen a few times. The chain combines TRBV19 with TRBJ1-1; D gene uncertain. This CDR3 region has 14 residues. CDR1 is LNHDA and CDR2 is SQIVND in the germline V gene (reference sequence). V lost 5 bases and J 4 bases, leaving 14 bases between the germline ends. The CDR3 sequence is CASSAGSWTTEAFF. The CDR3, as DNA: TGTGCCAGTAGTGCGGGATCCTGGACCACTGAAGCTTTCTTT.